Sequencing of this T cell receptor beta chain was carried out in a study of cytomegalovirus exposure and HLA in healthy donors. Study-wide findings and caveats: The authors later found most CMV-associated TCR beta chains appeared HLA-restricted.

Vbeta (60) and Jbeta (13) primers were used in the PCR. Produced via immunoSEQ multiplex PCR; TCRdb's table is partial and in-frame only. The sample carries tens of thousands of clones, 65% to 80% recorded once. About this clone itself: The antigen is unknown.

Material: PBMCs. This receptor was identified in a man aged 30 to 45 in good health and CMV-seronegative.

The CDR3 here is CASKQGIRDRGYTF. As DNA, the CDR3 is TGTGCCAGTAAACAGGGGATAAGGGATAGGGGCTACACCTTC. J is TRBJ1-2 and V is TRBV27; 7 positions agree with TRBD1. CDR1 and CDR2 (germline): MNHEY, SMNVEV (reference sequence). The CDR3 has 14 amino acids. After removal of 9 bases from V and 8 bases from J, the junction contained 15 bases not matched to a gene.